This passage covers 27 T cell receptor beta chains from one sample sequenced in a study of blood T cell repertoires in COVID-19. The repertoire was sequenced with immunoSEQ multiplex PCR; TCRdb's copy has only in-frame clones and lacks some. This repertoire shows some 400,000 clones, about 89% found once; its top ten account for 2.3%. The specimen sequenced was peripheral blood. These receptors all come from a woman aged 55-70 years with COVID-19, enrolled during active disease.

The rearrangement joins TRBV5-1 to TRBJ1-5, with D possibly being TRBD1 (5 bases). The CDR3 loop spans 14 amino acids. Germline CDR1 is SGHRS and CDR2 is YFSETQ. Trimming cost V 0 bases and J 10 bases, with 14 bases left between them. DNA of the CDR3: TGCGCCAGCAGCTTGGAGGCAGGGACTGATCCCCAGCATTTT. It translates to CASSLEAGTDPQHF.

The rearrangement links TRBV2 to TRBJ1-2; no clear D. The CDR3 loop spans 15 amino acids. The V gene lost 7 bases and the J gene lost 0 bases, with 15 bases spanning the gap. Germline V lookup: CDR1 SNHLY, CDR2 FYNNEI. The CDR3, as DNA: TGTGCCAGCATTCCCTTAGAACTTACTAACTATGGCTACACCTTC. It yields the protein CASIPLELTNYGYTF.

The genes are TRBV18 and TRBJ2-6; TRBD1 might be the D (6 bases). The ends were cut back, 4 bases at V and 2 bases at J, with 9 bases in the middle. CDR3 length equals 15 residues. Germline loops: CDR1 KGHSH, CDR2 LQKENI. CDR3 in amino acids: CASSRTVTGANVLTF. The CDR3 bases are TGTGCCAGCTCACGGACAGTTACTGGGGCCAACGTCCTGACTTTC.

The V gene is TRBV11-2, the J gene TRBJ2-5; D is perhaps TRBD2 (7 bases). The germline CDR1 and CDR2 sequences are SGHAT and FQNNGV. This CDR3 contains 15 residues. Trimming took off 4 bases at V and 5 bases at J, with 17 bases between the two ends. The CDR3 here is CASSSSVGGGETQYF. The DNA of the CDR3 is TGTGCCAGCAGCTCGTCCGTAGGGGGGGGTGAGACCCAGTACTTC.

The chain combines TRBV6-5 with TRBJ2-7; 7 positions agree with TRBD1. V shed 6 bases, J shed 2 bases, and the junction held 7 bases outside the gene matches. This CDR3 region has 14 residues. From germline, CDR1 is MNHEY and CDR2 SVGAGI. The CDR3 is CASSLAGTAYEQYF. The CDR3 DNA sequence: TGTGCCAGCAGCCTTGCCGGGACAGCCTACGAGCAGTACTTC.

This clone was recorded only once. The chain has TRBV5-1 and TRBJ2-1; D ambiguous. CDR1 SGHRS and CDR2 YFSETQ come from the germline V gene. Trimming cost V 4 bases and J 13 bases, with 15 bases left between them. CDR3 length: 12 amino acids. The CDR3 here is CASSDNRDTQFF. The DNA for the CDR3 is TGCGCCAGCAGCGATAATAGAGACACTCAGTTCTTC.

CDR3 region: CASSFVGQTIIYF. The CDR3 DNA follows: TGCGCCAGCAGCTTCGTAGGACAGACAATAATATACTTC. The gene calls are TRBV5-1 and TRBJ2-5; a weak D match, TRBD1 (6 bases). This CDR3 contains 13 residues. CDR1 is SGHRS, CDR2 YFSETQ, per germline. The V end lost 2 bases, the J end lost 14 bases, and 19 bases lay between the germline ends.

This sequence joins TRBV7-3 and TRBJ1-2; D perhaps matches TRBD1 (5 bases). V gave up 1 base and J gave up 2 bases, with 20 bases separating them. The CDR3 is 18 amino acids. Germline values: CDR1 SGHTA, CDR2 FQGTGA. The CDR3 DNA reads TGTGCCAGCAGCTTAAAGGGGAGGGTAGTTGATGCCAACTATGGCTACACCTTC. Translated: CASSLKGRVVDANYGYTF.

The rearrangement uses TRBV18 and TRBJ2-2; tentatively, D is TRBD2 (6 bases). V was pared by 4 bases and J by 7 bases, with 7 bases between. The CDR3 contains 12 residues. Germline V gene lookup returns CDR1 KGHSH and CDR2 LQKENI. The CDR3 spells CASSQGGGELFF. Written as DNA, the CDR3 is TGTGCCAGCTCACAGGGAGGCGGGGAGCTGTTTTTT.

This rearrangement joins TRBV9 to TRBJ1-1; no definite D call. Germline values: CDR1 SGDLS, CDR2 YYNGEE. The CDR3 consists of 14 residues. Trimming pared 0 bases from V and 8 bases from J, leaving 14 bases between. The CDR3 DNA reads as TGTGCCAGCAGCGTAGGATCCCCTCAGTCAGAAGCTTTCTTT. Protein sequence: CASSVGSPQSEAFF.

This chain uses TRBV5-1 with TRBJ2-1; D is possibly TRBD2 (6 bases). This CDR3 is 15 amino acids long. V was trimmed by 0 bases and J by 7 bases, leaving 14 bases between them. Germline CDR1 is SGHRS and CDR2 is YFSETQ. DNA of the CDR3: TGCGCCAGCAGCTTGGAAGCGGGTCTTTGGAATGAGCAGTTCTTC. This gives the protein CASSLEAGLWNEQFF.

The chain employs TRBV6-4 and TRBJ1-5, with 7 positions matching TRBD1. Germline V lookup: CDR1 MRHNA, CDR2 SNTAGT. The V gene end was trimmed by 8 bases and the J gene end by 4 bases; junction bases not matched to a gene: 8. CDR3 length: 14 amino acids. The CDR3 nucleotides are TGTGCCAGCTTCGAGGACAGGTTGAATCAGCCCCAGCATTTT. It is translated as CASFEDRLNQPQHF.

V and J are TRBV19 and TRBJ1-3; possible D gene TRBD1, 5 bases. This CDR3 region has 15 residues. Trimming stripped 5 bases from V and 0 bases from J, with 11 bases between. Germline CDR1 LNHDA, CDR2 SQIVND (reference sequence). The CDR3 sequence is CASSLGLGSGNTIYF. CDR3 bases: TGTGCCAGTAGTCTGGGACTGGGCTCTGGAAACACCATATATTTT.

V gene TRBV11-3 combines with J gene TRBJ2-1; the match to TRBD2 covers 9 bases. CDR1 SGHNT and CDR2 YENEEA come from the germline V gene. V shed 5 bases and J 9 bases; nucleotides not matched to a gene: 14. The CDR3 contains 16 residues. CDR3 residues: CASSKGGGGPAGEQFF. The DNA for the CDR3 is TGTGCCAGCAGCAAGGGCGGGGGGGGCCCGGCCGGTGAGCAGTTCTTC.

The chain recombines TRBV7-2 with TRBJ2-5; 8 nucleotides align to TRBD2. The CDR3 covers 14 residues. Germline CDR1 SGHTA, CDR2 FQGNSA. The V gene end was trimmed by 2 bases and the J gene end by 3 bases; junction bases not matched to a gene: 2. The CDR3 loop is CASSLTSGKETQYF. CDR3 sequence (DNA): TGTGCCAGCAGCTTAACTAGCGGCAAAGAGACCCAGTACTTC.

V usage is TRBV3-1 (or the pseudogene TRBV3-2) and J usage is TRBJ2-2, with 9 bases identical to TRBD1. The germline V gene encodes CDR1 LGHDT and CDR2 YNNKEL (reference sequence). The CDR3 consists of 16 residues. Germline trimming cut 4 bases from V and 4 bases from J; bases unmatched to any gene: 7. The CDR3 loop is CASSPGQGRSTGELFF. CDR3 DNA sequence: TGTGCCAGCAGCCCCGGACAGGGGAGAAGCACCGGGGAGCTGTTTTTT.

V usage is TRBV28 and J usage is TRBJ2-5, with 8 bases lining up with TRBD2. J lost 4 bases, V lost 2 bases, and 6 bases had no gene match. The CDR3 sequence is 15 residues long. The germline V gene encodes CDR1 MDHEN and CDR2 SYDVKM. CDR3 amino acids: CASSLTGRGGETQYF. The CDR3 DNA is TGTGCCAGCAGTTTAACTGGACGGGGGGGAGAGACCCAGTACTTC.

This clone is a singleton in its sample. This chain's CDR3 is CASSIQGSSYEQYF. The CDR3 nucleotides are TGTGCCAGTAGTATTCAGGGGTCTTCCTACGAGCAGTACTTC. V and J are TRBV19 and TRBJ2-7; possibly TRBD1 for D (6 bases). There are 14 residues in the CDR3. V lost 3 bases and J lost 1, with 10 bases in between. The V gene's germline CDR1 is LNHDA and CDR2 SQIVND (reference sequence).

The CDR3: CASSLTSVSNTEAFF. The CDR3 DNA reads as TGTGCCAGCAGCTTAACGTCAGTCTCGAACACTGAAGCTTTCTTT. The chain has TRBV11-2 and TRBJ1-1; D gene ambiguous. The CDR3 has 15 residues. V lost 2 bases, J lost 1 base, and 11 bases lay in between. From germline, CDR1 is SGHAT and CDR2 FQNNGV.

The gene calls are TRBV18 and TRBJ2-2, with 9 bases lining up with TRBD2. The CDR3 is 19 amino acids. With V trimmed by 4 bases and J by 6 bases, 18 bases remained unmatched. Germline CDR1 reads KGHSH; CDR2 reads LQKENI. The CDR3 DNA reads as TGTGCCAGCTCACGGCAGAGGACAGCGGGGGGACAGATGGCCGGGGAGCTGTTTTTT. Its protein is CASSRQRTAGGQMAGELFF.

The chain links TRBV10-3 to TRBJ1-1, with TRBD1 matching over 10 bases. Germline V gives CDR1 ENHRY, CDR2 SYGVKD. CDR3 length: 14 residues. The trim removed 6 bases at V and 1 base at J, leaving 2 bases unmatched. This CDR3 reads CAIRTGGQNTEAFF. As DNA, the CDR3 is TGTGCCATCAGGACAGGGGGCCAGAACACTGAAGCTTTCTTT.

The chain employs TRBV19 and TRBJ2-7, with TRBD1 as a possible D gene (5 bases). The V end lost 1 base, the J end lost 1 base, and 11 bases lay between the germline ends. Looked up from germline, CDR1 is LNHDA and CDR2 is SQIVND (reference sequence). The CDR3 length is 15 residues. CDR3 nucleotides: TGTGCCAGTAGTATAGGGGGCATGGCGTCCTACGAGCAGTACTTC. The encoded protein is CASSIGGMASYEQYF.

Turning to this clone: An end of the junction does not agree with germline; a read error may underlie this. This chain connects TRBV5-1 to TRBJ1-4; D may be TRBD1 (6 bases). From germline, CDR1 is SGHRS and CDR2 YFSETQ. The CDR3 extends over 15 amino acids. The CDR3 DNA sequence: TGCGCCAGCAGCAACATACAGGGCACTATTGAAAAACTGTTTTTT. Protein: CASSNIQGTIEKLFF.

The chain links TRBV6-2 or TRBV6-3 to TRBJ2-6, with 10 nucleotides matching TRBD1. Germline values: CDR1 MNHEY, CDR2 SVGEGT. The CDR3 is 17 amino acids. Trimming removed 5 bases from V and 4 bases from J; junction bases left unmatched: 8. CDR3 DNA: TGTGCCAGCAGTAGAGAGACAGGGGGCGCAGGGGCCAACGTCCTGACTTTC. It encodes CASSRETGGAGANVLTF.

The chain carries TRBV7-3 and TRBJ2-7; maybe TRBD2 (7 bases). The CDR3 has 15 residues. Germline CDR1 and CDR2: SGHTA and FQGTGA. V lost 2 bases, J lost 6 bases, and 17 bases lay in between. Written as DNA, the CDR3 is TGTGCCAGCAGCTTATGGGCAGGGGAGGGTTCCGAGCAGTACTTC. Translating gives CASSLWAGEGSEQYF.

The chain links TRBV14 to TRBJ2-7; 10 nucleotides match TRBD1. V lost 1 base, J lost 3 bases, and 6 bases stayed unmatched. CDR1 and CDR2 from the germline V gene are SGHDN and FVKESK. The CDR3 has 16 amino acids. This CDR3 reads CASSQVGRDRGYEQYF. The DNA for the CDR3 is TGTGCCAGCAGCCAAGTAGGACGGGACAGGGGCTACGAGCAGTACTTC.

This clone occurred once. The identical CDR3 is also encoded by other nucleotide sequences in the sample. This chain uses TRBV3-1 (or the pseudogene TRBV3-2) with TRBJ1-4, with unresolved D. The CDR3 has 12 amino acids. Between the trimmed V and J ends, which lost 4 bases and 4 bases, there was a span of 4 bases. The germline gives CDR1 LGHDT, CDR2 YNNKEL (reference sequence). CDR3 DNA: TGTGCCAGCAGCCTCAATAATGAAAAACTGTTTTTT. Translated: CASSLNNEKLFF.